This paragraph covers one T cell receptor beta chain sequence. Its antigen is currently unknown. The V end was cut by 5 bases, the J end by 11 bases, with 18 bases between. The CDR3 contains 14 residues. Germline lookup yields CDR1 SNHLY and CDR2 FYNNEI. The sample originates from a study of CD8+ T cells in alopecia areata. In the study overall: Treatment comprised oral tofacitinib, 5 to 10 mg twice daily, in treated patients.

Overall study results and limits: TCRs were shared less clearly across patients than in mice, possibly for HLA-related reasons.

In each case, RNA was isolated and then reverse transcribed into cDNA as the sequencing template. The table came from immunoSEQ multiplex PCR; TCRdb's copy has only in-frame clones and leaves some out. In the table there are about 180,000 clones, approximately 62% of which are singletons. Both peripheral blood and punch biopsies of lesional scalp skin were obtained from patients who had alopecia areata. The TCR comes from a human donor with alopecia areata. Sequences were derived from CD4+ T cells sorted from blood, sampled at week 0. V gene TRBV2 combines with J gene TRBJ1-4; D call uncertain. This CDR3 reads CASSQRKTSAKLFF. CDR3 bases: TGTGCCAGCAGTCAAAGGAAGACTTCGGCGAAACTGTTTTTT.